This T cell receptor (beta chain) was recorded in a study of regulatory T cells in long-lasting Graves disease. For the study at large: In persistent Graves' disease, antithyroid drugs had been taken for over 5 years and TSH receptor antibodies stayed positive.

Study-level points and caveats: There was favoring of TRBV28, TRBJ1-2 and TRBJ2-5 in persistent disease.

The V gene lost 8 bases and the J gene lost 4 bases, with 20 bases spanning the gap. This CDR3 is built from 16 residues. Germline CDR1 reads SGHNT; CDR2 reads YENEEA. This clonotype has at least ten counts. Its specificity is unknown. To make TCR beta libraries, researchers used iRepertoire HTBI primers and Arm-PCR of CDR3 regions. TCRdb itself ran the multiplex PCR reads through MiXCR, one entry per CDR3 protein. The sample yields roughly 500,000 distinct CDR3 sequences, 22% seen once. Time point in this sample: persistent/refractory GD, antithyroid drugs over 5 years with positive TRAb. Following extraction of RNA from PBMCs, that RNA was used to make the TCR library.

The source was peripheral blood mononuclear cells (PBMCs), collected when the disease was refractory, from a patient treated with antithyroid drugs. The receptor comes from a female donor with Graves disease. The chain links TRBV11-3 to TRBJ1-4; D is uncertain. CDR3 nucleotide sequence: TGTGCCAGCTCTCTTAAATCTGGGGTGATTAATGAAAAACTGTTTTTT. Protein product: CASSLKSGVINEKLFF.